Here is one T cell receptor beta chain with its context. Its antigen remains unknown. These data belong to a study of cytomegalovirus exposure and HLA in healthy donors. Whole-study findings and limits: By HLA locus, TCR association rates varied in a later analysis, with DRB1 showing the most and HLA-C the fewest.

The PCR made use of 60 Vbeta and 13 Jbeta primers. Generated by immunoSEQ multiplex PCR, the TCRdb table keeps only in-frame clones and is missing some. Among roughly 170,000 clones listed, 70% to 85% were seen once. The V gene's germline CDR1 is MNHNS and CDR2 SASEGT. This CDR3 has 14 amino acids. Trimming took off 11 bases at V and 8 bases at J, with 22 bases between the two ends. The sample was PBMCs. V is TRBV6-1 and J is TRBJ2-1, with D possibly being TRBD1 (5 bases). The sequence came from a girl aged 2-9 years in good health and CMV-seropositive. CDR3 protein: CAVKKTGFWDEQFF. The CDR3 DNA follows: TGTGCCGTCAAAAAAACAGGTTTTTGGGATGAGCAGTTCTTC.